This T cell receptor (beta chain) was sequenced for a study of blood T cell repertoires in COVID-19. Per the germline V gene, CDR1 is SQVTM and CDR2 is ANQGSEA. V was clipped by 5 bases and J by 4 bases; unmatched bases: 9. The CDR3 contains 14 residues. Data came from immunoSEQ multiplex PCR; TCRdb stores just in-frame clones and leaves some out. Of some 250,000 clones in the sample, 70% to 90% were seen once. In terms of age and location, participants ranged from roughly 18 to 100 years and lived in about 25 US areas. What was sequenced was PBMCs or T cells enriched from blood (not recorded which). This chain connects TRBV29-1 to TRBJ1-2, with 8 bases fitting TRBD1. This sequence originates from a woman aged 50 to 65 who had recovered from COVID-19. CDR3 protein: CSVISGTGTYGYTF. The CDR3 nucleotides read TGCAGCGTTATATCCGGGACAGGAACCTATGGCTACACCTTC.